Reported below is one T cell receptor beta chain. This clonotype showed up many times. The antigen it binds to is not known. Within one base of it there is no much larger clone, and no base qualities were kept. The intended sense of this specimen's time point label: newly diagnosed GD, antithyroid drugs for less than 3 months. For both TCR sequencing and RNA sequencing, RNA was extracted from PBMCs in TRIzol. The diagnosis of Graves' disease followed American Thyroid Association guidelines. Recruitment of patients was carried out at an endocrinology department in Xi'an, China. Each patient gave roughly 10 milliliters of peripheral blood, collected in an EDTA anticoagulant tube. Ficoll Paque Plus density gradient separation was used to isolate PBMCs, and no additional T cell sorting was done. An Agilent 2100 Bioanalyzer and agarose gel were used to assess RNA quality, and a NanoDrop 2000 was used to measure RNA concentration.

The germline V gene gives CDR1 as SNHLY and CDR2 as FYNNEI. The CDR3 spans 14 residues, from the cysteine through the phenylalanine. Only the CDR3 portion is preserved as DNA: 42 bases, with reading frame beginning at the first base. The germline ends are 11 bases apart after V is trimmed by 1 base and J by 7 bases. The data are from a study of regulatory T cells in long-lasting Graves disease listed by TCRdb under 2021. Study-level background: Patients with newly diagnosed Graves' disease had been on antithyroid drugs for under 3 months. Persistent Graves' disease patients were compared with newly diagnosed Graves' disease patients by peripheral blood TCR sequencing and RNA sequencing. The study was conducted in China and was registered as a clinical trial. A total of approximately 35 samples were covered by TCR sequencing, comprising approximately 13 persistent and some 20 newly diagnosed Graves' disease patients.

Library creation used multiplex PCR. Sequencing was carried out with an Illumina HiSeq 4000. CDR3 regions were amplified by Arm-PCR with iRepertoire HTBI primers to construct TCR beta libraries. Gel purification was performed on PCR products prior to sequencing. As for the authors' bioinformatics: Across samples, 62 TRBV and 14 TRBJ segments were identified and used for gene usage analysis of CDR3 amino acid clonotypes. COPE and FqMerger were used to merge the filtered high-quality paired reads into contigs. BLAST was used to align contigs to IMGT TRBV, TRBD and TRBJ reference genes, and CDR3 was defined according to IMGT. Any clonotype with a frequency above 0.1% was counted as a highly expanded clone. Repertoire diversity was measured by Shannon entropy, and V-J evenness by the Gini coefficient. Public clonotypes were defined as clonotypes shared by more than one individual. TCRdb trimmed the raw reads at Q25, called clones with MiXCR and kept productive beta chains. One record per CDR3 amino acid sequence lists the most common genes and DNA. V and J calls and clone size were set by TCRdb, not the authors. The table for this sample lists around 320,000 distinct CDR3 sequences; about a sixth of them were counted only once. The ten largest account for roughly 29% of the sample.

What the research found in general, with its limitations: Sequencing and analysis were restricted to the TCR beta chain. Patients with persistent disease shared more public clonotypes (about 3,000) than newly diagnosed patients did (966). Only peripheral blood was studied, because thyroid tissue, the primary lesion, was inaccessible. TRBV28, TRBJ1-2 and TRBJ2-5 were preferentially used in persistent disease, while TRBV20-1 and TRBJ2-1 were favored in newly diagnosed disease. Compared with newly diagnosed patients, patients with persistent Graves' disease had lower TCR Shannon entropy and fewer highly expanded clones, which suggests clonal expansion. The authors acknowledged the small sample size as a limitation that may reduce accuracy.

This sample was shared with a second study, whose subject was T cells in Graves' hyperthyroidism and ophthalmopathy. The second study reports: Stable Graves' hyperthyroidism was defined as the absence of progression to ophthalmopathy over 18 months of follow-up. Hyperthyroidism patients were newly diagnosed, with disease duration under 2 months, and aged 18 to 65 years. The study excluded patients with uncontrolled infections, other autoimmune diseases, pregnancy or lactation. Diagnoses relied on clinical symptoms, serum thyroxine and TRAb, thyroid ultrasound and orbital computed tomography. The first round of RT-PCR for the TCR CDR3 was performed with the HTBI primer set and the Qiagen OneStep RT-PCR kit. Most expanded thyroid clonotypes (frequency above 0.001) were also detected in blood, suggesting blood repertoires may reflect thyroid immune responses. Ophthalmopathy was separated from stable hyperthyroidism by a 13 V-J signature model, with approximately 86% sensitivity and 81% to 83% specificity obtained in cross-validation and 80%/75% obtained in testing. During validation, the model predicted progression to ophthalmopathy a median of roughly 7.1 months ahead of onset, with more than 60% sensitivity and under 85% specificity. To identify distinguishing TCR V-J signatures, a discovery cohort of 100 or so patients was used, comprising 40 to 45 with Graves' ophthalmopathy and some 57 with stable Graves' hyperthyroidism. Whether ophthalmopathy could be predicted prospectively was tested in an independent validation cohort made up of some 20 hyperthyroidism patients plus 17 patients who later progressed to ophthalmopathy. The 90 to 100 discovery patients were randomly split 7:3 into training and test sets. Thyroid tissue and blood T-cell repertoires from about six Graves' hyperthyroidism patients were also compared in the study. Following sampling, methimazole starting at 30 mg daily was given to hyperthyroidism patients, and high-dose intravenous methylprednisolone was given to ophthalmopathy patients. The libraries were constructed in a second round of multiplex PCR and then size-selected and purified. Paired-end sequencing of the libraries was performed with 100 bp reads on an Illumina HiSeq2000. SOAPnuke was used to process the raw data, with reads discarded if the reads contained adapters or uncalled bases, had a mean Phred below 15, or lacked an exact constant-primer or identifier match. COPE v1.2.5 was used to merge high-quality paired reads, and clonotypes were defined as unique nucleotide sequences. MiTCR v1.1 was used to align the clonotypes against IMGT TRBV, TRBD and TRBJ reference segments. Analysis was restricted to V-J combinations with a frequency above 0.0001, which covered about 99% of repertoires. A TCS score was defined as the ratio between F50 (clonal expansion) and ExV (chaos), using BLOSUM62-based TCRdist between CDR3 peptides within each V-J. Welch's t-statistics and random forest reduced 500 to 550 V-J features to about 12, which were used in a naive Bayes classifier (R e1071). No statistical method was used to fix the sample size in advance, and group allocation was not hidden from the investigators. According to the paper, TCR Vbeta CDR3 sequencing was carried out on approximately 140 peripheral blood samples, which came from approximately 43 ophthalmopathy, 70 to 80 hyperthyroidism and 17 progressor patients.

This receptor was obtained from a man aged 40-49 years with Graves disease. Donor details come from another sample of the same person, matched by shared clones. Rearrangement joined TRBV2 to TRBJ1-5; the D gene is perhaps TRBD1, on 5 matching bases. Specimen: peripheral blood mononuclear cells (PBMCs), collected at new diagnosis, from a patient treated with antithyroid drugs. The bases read TGTGCCAGCAGTGAAGTCTCAGGGTTCCAGCCCCAGCATTTT. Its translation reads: CASSEVSGFQPQHF.